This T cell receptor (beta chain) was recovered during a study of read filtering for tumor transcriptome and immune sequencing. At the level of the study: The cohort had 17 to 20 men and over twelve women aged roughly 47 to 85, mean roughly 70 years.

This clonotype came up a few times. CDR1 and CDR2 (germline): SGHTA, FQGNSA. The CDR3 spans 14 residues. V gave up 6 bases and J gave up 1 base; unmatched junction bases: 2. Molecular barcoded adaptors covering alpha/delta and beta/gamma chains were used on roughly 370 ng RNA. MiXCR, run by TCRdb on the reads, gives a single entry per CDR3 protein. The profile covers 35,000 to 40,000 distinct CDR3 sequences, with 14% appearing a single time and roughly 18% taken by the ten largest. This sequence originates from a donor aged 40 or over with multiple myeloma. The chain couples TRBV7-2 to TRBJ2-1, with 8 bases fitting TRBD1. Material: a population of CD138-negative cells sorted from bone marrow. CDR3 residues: CASRWDRSYNEQFF. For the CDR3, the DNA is TGTGCCAGCAGATGGGACAGGTCCTACAATGAGCAGTTCTTC.